This T cell receptor (beta chain) was identified in a study of cytomegalovirus exposure and HLA in healthy donors. Study context: About 180 million T cells yielded 100 million or so unique TCR beta sequences, as an earlier analysis found.

The study's findings and limits: Sequencing depth roughly uniform across donors was assumed in presence/absence analyses. For cytomegalovirus status, the classifier reportedly gave diagnoses with high specificity and sensitivity.

The junction had 9 bases not matched to a gene; V was cut back by 0 bases and J by 5 bases. CDR3 length: 16 residues. Per germline, CDR1 SGHDT and CDR2 YYEEEE. With 60 Vbeta and 13 Jbeta primers, the PCR was carried out. Authors' processing steps: Later work found 74 million or so unique TCR beta chains, with 9.5 million to 14 million shared. Repertoires were generated with immunoSEQ multiplex PCR, while TCRdb's copy carries only in-frame clones and drops some. V and J calls and clone size are copied from that table; D and trimming were computed from the DNA. The table has about 160,000 clones, about 75% seen once. Worth noting for this clone: The antigen is not known.

The material sequenced was PBMCs. The chain combines TRBV5-6 with TRBJ2-3, with TRBD2 matching over 7 bases. The source of this sequence is a woman between 50 and 59 years old in good health and CMV-seropositive. CDR3 region: CASSLVGLPGGDTQYF. In DNA form, the CDR3 reads TGTGCCAGCAGCTTGGTGGGGTTGCCGGGGGGAGATACGCAGTATTTT.